The present TCR beta chain was sequenced within a study of T-cell memory formation after mild COVID-19. Study-wide background: The study found TCR clusters largely donor specific.

Study outcomes and limitations: Contracting CD4+ clones were located mainly in CM and EM, and CD8+ clones in EMRA. CD4+ bias marked clones expanding day 15 to 37, unlike balanced contracting clones.

With constant-segment primers, 5'RACE yielded cDNA libraries of TCR alpha and TCR beta that carried sample barcodes and UMIs. TCRdb passed the 5' RACE reads through MiXCR, listing each CDR3 protein once. Here the sample spans 450,000 or so distinct CDR3 sequences, approximately 25% being singletons. Regarding this clonotype: Its antigen is currently unknown.

The material sequenced was PBMCs or a T cell subset sorted from them (not recorded which). The sequence was collected from an adult woman who had mild COVID-19 (a few samples of this study predate the infection). Cell type and time point are not known.

In DNA form, the CDR3 reads TGTGCCAGCAGTGGAGACTTGGGGACTAATGAAAAACTGTTTTTT. It yields the protein CASSGDLGTNEKLFF. The rearrangement links TRBV25-1 to TRBJ1-4; no clear D gene. V gave up 4 bases and J gave up 2 bases, with 11 bases separating them. Germline CDR1 MGHDK, CDR2 SYGVNS. The CDR3 has 15 residues.